This T cell receptor (beta chain) was captured in a study of T cell responses to AZD1222 COVID-19 vaccine. Overall study findings and caveats: White British ancestry dominated among donors, who included more females, and clonal diversity was possibly underestimated. Per reports, nearly half of all spike-specific TCRs target regions that are unmutated in variants. Scientists sampled the repertoires only once the peak T cell response had passed.

Points on this clone: Its antigen is unknown.

Germline loops: CDR1 SGHTA, CDR2 FQGNSA. V shed 3 bases and J shed 4 bases, with 12 bases lying between them. The CDR3 runs 14 residues. Repertoires were generated with immunoSEQ multiplex PCR, while TCRdb's copy carries only in-frame clones and drops some. The sample shows some 170,000 clones, roughly nine tenths of them seen only once. This TCR came from an adult in good health. This specimen consisted of peripheral blood, obtained on day 0 of AZD1222 vaccination. The chain carries TRBV7-2 and TRBJ1-1; D is possibly TRBD1 (5 bases). CDR3 DNA: TGTGCCAGCAGCTTTGGGGGGGAGGTCACTGAAGCTTTCTTT. It is translated as CASSFGGEVTEAFF.